The clone carrying this T cell receptor beta chain came up once. The target antigen is unknown. This sample was included in a study of CD8+ T cells in alopecia areata. At the level of the study: The investigators scored severity in treated patients by the percentage of affected scalp area.

Findings and caveats of the study: Scalp specimens additionally yield sequences from normal skin's resident alphabeta T cells.

The ends lost 4 bases at V and 3 bases at J; junction bases unmatched: 12. Germline CDR1 is SGHRS and CDR2 is YFSETQ. The CDR3 consists of 17 residues. TCR sequencing used cDNA made by reverse transcription of extracted RNA. TCRdb's table, derived via immunoSEQ multiplex PCR, lists solely in-frame clones and lacks some. Of 180,000 or so clones in the sample, roughly half were seen once. Treatment meaning: oral pan-JAK inhibitor, 5-10 mg twice daily. This clonotype was obtained from a human donor with alopecia areata. The sequencing here drew on CD8+ T cells sorted from blood, taken at week 52, from a patient treated with tofacitinib. The genes are TRBV5-1 and TRBJ2-7; 11 nucleotides match TRBD2. CDR3 loop: CASSQRPGLADLYEQYF. CDR3 DNA sequence: TGCGCCAGCAGCCAAAGGCCGGGACTAGCGGACCTCTACGAGCAGTACTTC.